The TCR beta chain under discussion was sequenced for a study of shared clonotypes between healthy human individuals. This clone was found once. Antigen unknown. In the original processing: ImmunoSEQ junction-only sequences lacked quality scores, so their filtering differed. Sequenced by immunoSEQ multiplex PCR; TCRdb stores in-frame clones only, minus some. The V and J calls and the clone size are those of that table, but D and trimming were determined from the DNA. The table records approximately 1.4 million clones, nearly 99% of them present only once. Study-wide points: Depth of sequencing was expected to influence donor clonotype sharing. Between a few donors, naive CD4 clonotypes were shared at a level of approximately 5%. Naive subsets generally had larger estimated richness than memory subsets.

Sequencing used naive CD4+ T cells sorted from blood. Subset meaning: CD45RA+ positively selected. The TCR originated in a man aged 30-40 years in good health.

Here the CDR3 DNA reads TGTGCCAGCAGCCCCGGGCGGGAGGTCACCTACGAGCAGTACTTC. Translation: CASSPGREVTYEQYF. The chain links TRBV9 to TRBJ2-7; 8 nucleotides agree with TRBD2. The CDR3 spans 15 residues. J lost 2 bases, V lost 4 bases, and 8 bases had no gene match. Germline V gene data show CDR1 as SGDLS and CDR2 as YYNGEE.